One and the same sample provided the 4 T cell receptor beta chains below, sequenced in a study of blood T cell repertoires in COVID-19. Assay used: immunoSEQ multiplex PCR; TCRdb lists only in-frame clones, some missing. The data show some 200,000 clones, over 75% seen once. The source material was peripheral blood. Receptor source: a human donor in a cohort sampled during active COVID-19.

The V call is TRBV30, the J call TRBJ1-1, with TRBD1 as a possible D gene (6 bases). The germline V and J ends were trimmed by 0 bases and 4 bases, with 18 bases remaining between them. From germline, CDR1 is GTSNPN and CDR2 SVGIG (reference sequence). CDR3 length equals 16 residues. CDR3 coding DNA: TGTGCCTGGAGTGTCCAGGGGCTGTTGGTCAGCACTGAAGCTTTCTTT. This gives the protein CAWSVQGLLVSTEAFF.

The rearrangement links TRBV19 to TRBJ2-5, with 12 bases identical to TRBD1. This CDR3 spans 17 amino acids. Trimming removed 5 bases from V and 1 base from J; junction bases left unmatched: 8. The germline CDR1 and CDR2 sequences are LNHDA and SQIVND (reference sequence). The CDR3 spells CASSSGTGGESQETQYF. For the CDR3, the DNA is TGTGCCAGTAGTTCCGGGACAGGGGGCGAATCCCAAGAGACCCAGTACTTC.

This clone was picked up a small number of times. V and J are TRBV6-5 and TRBJ1-5, with TRBD1 identical over 7 bases. The germline gives CDR1 MNHEY, CDR2 SVGAGI. The CDR3 consists of 15 residues. V lost 0 bases, J lost 4 bases, and 3 bases stayed unmatched. The DNA for the CDR3 is TGTGCCAGCAGTTACTCGGGACAGCTAAATCAGCCCCAGCATTTT. Amino acids: CASSYSGQLNQPQHF.

This chain uses TRBV19 with TRBJ2-1; TRBD2 might be the D (6 bases). Deletions cut 5 bases from V and 0 bases from J, with 14 bases between. This CDR3 has 16 residues. Looked up from germline, CDR1 is LNHDA and CDR2 is SQIVND (reference sequence). This CDR3 reads CASSHTGGISYNEQFF. CDR3 DNA sequence: TGTGCCAGTAGTCATACGGGCGGGATCTCCTACAATGAGCAGTTCTTC.